A single sample gave rise to the 18 T cell receptor beta chains below, sequenced in a study of T cells after yellow fever vaccination. TCRdb passed the 5' RACE reads through MiXCR, listing each CDR3 protein once. The data hold roughly 330,000 distinct CDR3 sequences, with about 6.9% observed a single time. The source material was PBMCs, sampled about 49 days after the first yellow fever vaccination. These TCRs come from a man aged 18 to 29 who received the YFV17D yellow fever vaccine.

There are many counts of this clonotype. The chain uses TRBV20-1 and TRBJ1-1; no clear D. Germline CDR1 is DFQATT and CDR2 is SNEGSKA (reference sequence). This CDR3 is built from 11 residues. V lost 3 bases and J 7 bases, leaving 9 bases between the germline ends. In nucleotides, the CDR3 is TGCAGTGCTAGGTCGTGGGTTGAAGCTTTCTTT. Its protein is CSARSWVEAFF.

The chain combines TRBV19 with TRBJ1-1, with TRBD1 matching over 8 bases. Germline-derived CDR1 and CDR2 are LNHDA and SQIVND (reference sequence). The CDR3 length is 15 residues. J gave up 5 bases and V 4 bases, and 9 bases lay outside the gene matches. The CDR3: CASSTPRTGKTEAFF. DNA of the CDR3: TGTGCCAGTAGTACCCCACGGACAGGGAAGACTGAAGCTTTCTTT.

The chain joins TRBV6-5 to TRBJ2-3; 7 nucleotides line up with TRBD2. Germline CDR1 and CDR2: MNHEY and SVGAGI. Trimming at V came to 2 bases and at J to 7 bases, leaving 12 bases not matched to a gene. This CDR3 comprises 16 residues. The CDR3 DNA sequence: TGTGCCAGCAGTTACGGTCCGGGGGGAGGAGGAAATACGCAGTATTTT. Its translation is CASSYGPGGGGNTQYF.

There are a few counts of this clonotype. V gene TRBV18 combines with J gene TRBJ1-2; no definite D call. Trimming removed 6 bases at V and 13 bases at J, with 21 bases between. The CDR3 contains 13 residues. CDR1 KGHSH and CDR2 LQKENI come from the germline V gene. The CDR3 reads CASSPSDSRGSTF. The CDR3, as DNA: TGTGCCAGCTCCCCGTCGGACTCCCGAGGGAGCACCTTC.

In this sample, this clonotype turned up many times. The J gene is TRBJ2-5, the V gene TRBV12-3 or TRBV12-4; D might be TRBD2 (5 bases). Trimming removed 8 bases from V and 3 bases from J, with 10 bases in between. The CDR3 loop spans 12 amino acids. This CDR3 is CASLGSEETQYF. The CDR3 bases are TGTGCCAGCCTAGGGAGCGAAGAGACCCAGTACTTC.

This clonotype was seen only a few times. This chain joins TRBV4-1 and TRBJ1-3, with TRBD1 as a possible D gene (5 bases). Germline-derived CDR1 and CDR2 are MGHRA and YSYEKL. This CDR3 has 13 residues. V gave up 1 base and J gave up 7 bases, with 8 bases separating them. The CDR3 DNA reads as TGCGCCAGCAGCCAAGGGGGCCCGAACACCATATATTTT. This translates into CASSQGGPNTIYF.

At least ten counts were recorded for this clonotype. The rearrangement links TRBV7-8 to TRBJ2-1, with D possibly TRBD2 on 5 matching bases. Germline loops: CDR1 SGHVS, CDR2 FQNEAQ. V lost 1 base and J 14 bases, leaving 12 bases between the germline ends. The CDR3 totals 12 residues. The CDR3 bases are TGTGCCAGCAGCTTAGATTCGGGGAAGGAGTTCTTC. Protein sequence: CASSLDSGKEFF. Combining the CDR3 with reference TRBV7-8 and TRBJ2-1 gives the whole variable domain GAGVSQSPRYKVAKRGQDVALRCDPISGHVSLFWYQQALGQGPEFLTYFQNEAQLDKSGLPSDRFFAERPEGSVSTLKIQRTQQEDSAVYLCASSLDSGKEFFGPGTRLTVL.

This clonotype turned up a few times. The J gene is TRBJ1-1, the V gene TRBV6-1, with 7 bases matching TRBD1. CDR1 is MNHNS, CDR2 SASEGT, per germline. The CDR3 totals 14 residues. V was clipped by 7 bases and J by 4 bases; unmatched bases: 9. DNA of the CDR3: TGTGCCAGCACCATAGGGAGGGGGCCCACTGAAGCTTTCTTT. It is translated as CASTIGRGPTEAFF.

The chain recombines TRBV5-1 with TRBJ2-7, with a weak D call TRBD1 (5 bases). CDR3 length equals 13 residues. Trimming took 4 bases from V and 2 from J, leaving 10 bases between them. The V gene's germline CDR1 is SGHRS and CDR2 YFSETQ. DNA of the CDR3: TGCGCCAGCAGCCCAGGGTACACCTACGAGCAGTACGTC. It codes for CASSPGYTYEQYV.

This chain connects TRBV7-9 to TRBJ2-7; the D gene could be TRBD1 or TRBD2 (5 bases each). From germline, CDR1 is SEHNR and CDR2 FQNEAQ (reference sequence). The V end lost 6 bases, the J end lost 3 bases, and 12 bases lay between the germline ends. The CDR3 is 13 residues long. CDR3 sequence reads: CASSWDLYYEQYF. The CDR3 DNA follows: TGTGCCAGCAGTTGGGACCTGTACTACGAGCAGTACTTC.

There are a few counts of this clonotype. This sequence joins TRBV7-2 and TRBJ1-5, with D hard to call. The ends were cut back, 5 bases at V and 8 bases at J, with 16 bases in the middle. This CDR3 has 14 residues. Germline V gene lookup returns CDR1 SGHTA and CDR2 FQGNSA. The CDR3 sequence is CASSKGAGLKPQHF. The CDR3 coding sequence is TGTGCCAGCAGCAAGGGAGCGGGTCTGAAGCCCCAGCATTTT.

To note about this clonotype: One end of the junction fails to match germline, which may point to a read error. The chain couples TRBV7-7 to TRBJ2-3, with D possibly matching TRBD2 (6 bases). Germline V gives CDR1 SSHAT, CDR2 FNYEAQ (reference sequence). The length of the CDR3 is 16 residues. CDR3 amino acids: CASSLMSSVSTDTQYF. CDR3 bases: TGTGCTAGCAGCTTAATGTCTAGCGTTAGCACAGATACGCAGTATTTT.

This clonotype has just a few counts. V and J are TRBV20-1 and TRBJ2-1; 7 bases fit TRBD2. The CDR3 has 15 amino acids. Germline V CDR1 and CDR2: DFQATT, SNEGSKA (reference sequence). Trimming cost V 5 bases and J 5 bases; bases outside gene matches: 12. CDR3 amino acids: CSARDRERGDNEQFF. CDR3 DNA sequence: TGCAGTGCTCGCGACAGAGAGCGGGGTGACAATGAGCAGTTCTTC.

The chain links TRBV5-5 to TRBJ2-7, with 11 bases lining up with TRBD1. J gave up 4 bases and V 2 bases, and 5 bases lay outside the gene matches. Germline V gene data show CDR1 as SGHKS and CDR2 as YYEKEE (reference sequence). The CDR3 sequence is 15 residues long. This CDR3 reads CASSLRTGGRYEQYV. The CDR3 DNA reads TGTGCCAGCAGCTTAAGGACAGGGGGCCGTTACGAGCAGTACGTC.

This chain connects TRBV27 to TRBJ2-5, with D perhaps TRBD1 or TRBD2 (6 bases each). This CDR3 is 14 amino acids long. CDR1 and CDR2 (germline): MNHEY, SMNVEV (reference sequence). The V and J ends lost 7 bases and 5 bases respectively, with 17 bases between them. The CDR3: CASTPRRGWETQYF. DNA for the CDR3: TGTGCCAGCACTCCCCGGAGGGGGTGGGAGACCCAGTACTTC.

At least ten counts were recorded for this clonotype. The J gene is TRBJ1-2, the V gene TRBV5-6; the match to TRBD1 covers 7 bases. This CDR3 has 14 residues. Germline CDR1 is SGHDT and CDR2 is YYEEEE. V was clipped by 6 bases and J by 4 bases; unmatched bases: 9. CDR3 nucleotides: TGTGCCAGCAACCTGGGGACAGAAAGCTATGGCTACACCTTC. It translates to CASNLGTESYGYTF.

The chain joins TRBV6-5 to TRBJ2-7; D tentatively reads TRBD1 or TRBD2 (5 bases each). The ends were cut back, 2 bases at V and 5 bases at J, with 13 bases in the middle. In germline, CDR1 is MNHEY, CDR2 SVGAGI. This CDR3 has 14 amino acids. The CDR3 loop reads CASSYTGPHHEQYF. The CDR3 region has the DNA TGTGCCAGCAGTTACACGGGACCCCACCACGAGCAGTACTTC.

This clonotype has more than one count but fewer than ten. The V call is TRBV24-1, the J call TRBJ2-2, with 7 bases identical to TRBD1. The CDR3 has 13 residues. J lost 1 base, V lost 9 bases, and 1 base had no gene match. Looked up from germline, CDR1 is KGHDR and CDR2 is SFDVKD. DNA for the CDR3: TGTGCCACCGGGACAGAGAACACCGGGGAGCTGTTTTTT. Residues: CATGTENTGELFF.